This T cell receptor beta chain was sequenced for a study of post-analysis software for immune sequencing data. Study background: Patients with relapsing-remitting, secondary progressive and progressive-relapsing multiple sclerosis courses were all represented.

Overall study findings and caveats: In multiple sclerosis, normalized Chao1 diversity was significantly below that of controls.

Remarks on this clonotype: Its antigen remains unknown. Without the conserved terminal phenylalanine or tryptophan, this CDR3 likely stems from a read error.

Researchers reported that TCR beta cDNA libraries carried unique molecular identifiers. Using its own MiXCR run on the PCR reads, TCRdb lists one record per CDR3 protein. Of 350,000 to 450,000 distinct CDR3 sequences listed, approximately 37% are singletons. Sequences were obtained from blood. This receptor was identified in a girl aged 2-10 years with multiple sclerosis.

In nucleotides, the CDR3 is TGTGCCAGCAAGGGGCGCGAGGTAAAAGAAGCTTTCTGT. Amino acid sequence: CASKGREVKEAFC. The chain combines TRBV12-3 or TRBV12-4 with TRBJ1-1; D might be TRBD1 (5 bases). V lost 7 bases and J 8 bases, leaving 17 bases between the germline ends. There are 13 residues in the CDR3.